Listed here are 30 T cell receptor beta chains from one sample, sequenced in a study of neurological immune-mediated disorders. Time point defined: longitudinal time-point 3. MiXCR, run by TCRdb on the 5' RACE reads, gives a single entry per CDR3 protein. The repertoire consists of about 81,000 distinct CDR3 sequences, with 4.3% occurring once and the leading ten covering over 5.5%. Sequenced material: PBMCs. The receptors stem from a woman between 55 and 75 years old with multiple sclerosis.

This clonotype was counted at least ten times. V is TRBV4-2 and J is TRBJ1-1; 11 nucleotides agree with TRBD1. The CDR3 length is 16 residues. The V segment lost 3 bases and the J segment 3 bases; nucleotides outside the gene matches: 6. Germline-derived CDR1 and CDR2 are LGHNA and YNFKEQ. The CDR3 here is CASSQATGQGDTEAFF. In DNA form, the CDR3 reads TGTGCCAGCAGCCAGGCCACGGGACAGGGGGACACTGAAGCTTTCTTT.

This clonotype was observed many times. The chain has TRBV3-1 and TRBJ2-5; maybe TRBD1 (5 bases). This CDR3 has 14 residues. Trimming removed 1 base at V and 7 bases at J, with 13 bases between. Germline CDR1 LGHDT, CDR2 YNNKEL (reference sequence). The CDR3 nucleotides are TGTGCCAGCAGCCAAGTCAGCAGGGATGGGACCCAGTACTTC. It specifies CASSQVSRDGTQYF.

Ten or more counts support this clonotype. The chain joins TRBV28 to TRBJ2-7; D perhaps matches TRBD1 (6 bases). In germline, CDR1 is MDHEN, CDR2 SYDVKM. Trimming shortened V by 6 bases and J by 2 bases, and 14 bases separated the two germline ends. There are 14 residues in the CDR3. The CDR3 region is CASRSQDSAYEQYF. CDR3 DNA: TGTGCCAGCAGATCCCAGGACAGTGCCTACGAGCAGTACTTC.

This clonotype has ten or more counts. The chain combines TRBV28 with TRBJ2-7; 7 bases agree with TRBD1. CDR1 and CDR2 from the germline V gene are MDHEN and SYDVKM. V shed 0 bases, J shed 0 bases, and the junction held 8 bases outside the gene matches. The CDR3 is made up of 17 amino acids. CDR3 region: CASSLWSGGAGSYEQYF. CDR3 coding DNA: TGTGCCAGCAGTTTATGGTCAGGGGGTGCGGGCTCCTACGAGCAGTACTTC.

This clonotype was counted a few times. V and J are TRBV19 and TRBJ2-7; D possibly matches TRBD1 or TRBD2 (5 bases each). Trimming shortened V by 8 bases and J by 4 bases, and 18 bases separated the two germline ends. The germline V gene has CDR1 LNHDA and CDR2 SQIVND (reference sequence). The CDR3 length is 14 residues. DNA of the CDR3: TGTGCCAGTTCCCTCGCATGGGGGAATTACGAGCAGTACTTC. Protein: CASSLAWGNYEQYF.

In this sample, this clonotype turned up many times. This sequence joins TRBV5-5 and TRBJ1-2; TRBD1 agrees at 8 bases. Unmatched junction bases numbered 10, after V lost 2 bases and J lost 4 bases. CDR3 length equals 16 residues. Per the germline V gene, CDR1 is SGHKS and CDR2 is YYEKEE (reference sequence). CDR3 in DNA: TGTGCCAGCAGCTTCAATCTAATGGACAGGGCCTATGGCTACACCTTC. Translation: CASSFNLMDRAYGYTF.

This clonotype was counted many times. The chain carries TRBV14 and TRBJ1-2, with unresolved D. CDR1 and CDR2 from the germline V gene are SGHDN and FVKESK. Trimming left V 4 bases short and J 8 bases short, with 14 bases between. The CDR3 contains 13 residues. The CDR3 DNA is TGTGCCAGCAGCCGACCCCCTCTAGGCGGCTACACCTTC. Its translation: CASSRPPLGGYTF.

This clonotype was counted ten times or more. The V call is TRBV20-1, the J call TRBJ1-2, with 9 bases aligning to TRBD1. The CDR3 has 14 residues. The V and J ends lost 3 bases and 4 bases, in that order; junction bases with no gene match: 6. CDR1 DFQATT and CDR2 SNEGSKA come from the germline V gene (reference sequence). This CDR3 reads CSARTDRGSYGYTF. CDR3 sequence (DNA): TGCAGTGCTAGGACTGACAGGGGGTCCTATGGCTACACCTTC.

This clonotype was seen repeatedly, ten times or more. V usage is TRBV27 and J usage is TRBJ1-1; perhaps TRBD1 as D (6 bases). This CDR3 comprises 14 residues. V lost 3 bases to trimming and J lost 6 bases, with 14 bases between them. Germline values: CDR1 MNHEY, CDR2 SMNVEV (reference sequence). This CDR3 reads CASSLRAGASEAFF. The CDR3 nucleotides read TGTGCCAGCAGTTTGAGGGCGGGGGCGTCTGAAGCTTTCTTT.

In its sample, this clonotype was seen many times. V gene TRBV28 combines with J gene TRBJ2-1, with D possibly being TRBD2 (5 bases). Trimming pared 8 bases from V and 3 bases from J, leaving 14 bases between. CDR3 length: 14 residues. The germline gives CDR1 MDHEN, CDR2 SYDVKM. The CDR3 coding sequence is TGTGCCAGCGAGCGGCCAGTTAGCTACAATGAGCAGTTCTTC. This translates into CASERPVSYNEQFF.

This clonotype was seen at least ten times. The V and J genes are TRBV27 and TRBJ1-1; TRBD1 matches 10 bases. The CDR3 spans 16 residues. CDR1 and CDR2 (germline): MNHEY, SMNVEV (reference sequence). V lost 5 bases, J lost 1 base, and 7 bases stayed unmatched. CDR3 sequence: CASSQMTGGWNTEAFF. The DNA for the CDR3 is TGTGCCAGCAGTCAAATGACAGGGGGCTGGAACACTGAAGCTTTCTTT.

This clonotype was picked up many times. The chain is built from TRBV6-5 and TRBJ1-1; D gene ambiguous. V lost 0 bases, J lost 1 base, and 3 bases lay in between. Germline V lookup: CDR1 MNHEY, CDR2 SVGAGI. This CDR3 region has 13 residues. The CDR3 DNA is TGTGCCAGCAGTTACTCAGCGAACACTGAAGCTTTCTTT. It translates to CASSYSANTEAFF.

This clonotype was seen many times. The V and J genes are TRBV5-1 and TRBJ2-5; D is unclear. This CDR3 is built from 12 residues. The germline V gene has CDR1 SGHRS and CDR2 YFSETQ. V was cut by 4 bases and J by 4 bases, with 8 bases left in between. The CDR3 DNA follows: TGCGCCAGCAGCCCGATAGGAGAGACCCAGTACTTC. This gives the protein CASSPIGETQYF.

This clonotype occurred many times. The rearrangement uses TRBV12-5 and TRBJ2-6; no clear D. The CDR3 contains 15 residues. Deletions cut 4 bases from V and 0 bases from J, with 7 bases between. Germline V gene data show CDR1 as LGHNT and CDR2 as FRNRAP. In nucleotides, the CDR3 is TGTGCTAGTGGTTGGGGTAGCTCTGGGGCCAACGTCCTGACTTTC. It codes for CASGWGSSGANVLTF.

In this sample, this clonotype turned up many times. This chain links TRBV5-1 with TRBJ2-2, with a possible D match to TRBD1 (6 bases). Trimming shortened V by 3 bases and J by 6 bases, and 15 bases separated the two germline ends. Germline CDR1 SGHRS, CDR2 YFSETQ. The CDR3 length is 15 residues. CDR3 sequence (DNA): TGCGCCAGCAGCTCCGGGACACCAATTGCCGGGGAGCTGTTTTTT. Its protein is CASSSGTPIAGELFF.

This clonotype appeared many times. This sequence joins TRBV3-1 and TRBJ2-3; D gene uncertain. This CDR3 contains 15 residues. The V end lost 2 bases, the J end lost 2 bases, and 11 bases lay between the germline ends. Germline lookup yields CDR1 LGHDT and CDR2 YNNKEL (reference sequence). The CDR3 spells CASSQLGSLTDTQYF. CDR3 bases: TGTGCCAGCAGCCAACTCGGAAGCCTCACAGATACGCAGTATTTT.

This clonotype was observed at least ten times. The CDR3 loop reads CASSQDRAPNTGELFF. For the CDR3, the DNA is TGTGCCAGCAGCCAGGACAGGGCGCCGAACACCGGGGAGCTGTTTTTT. The chain combines TRBV6-5 with TRBJ2-2, with TRBD1 matching 8 bases. Trimming cost V 6 bases and J 0 bases; bases outside gene matches: 6. The CDR3 length is 16 residues. Germline lookup yields CDR1 MNHEY and CDR2 SVGAGI.

This clonotype was observed at least ten times. The rearrangement joins TRBV5-1 to TRBJ2-1; 8 positions agree with TRBD2. The V and J ends lost 4 bases and 4 bases, in that order; junction bases with no gene match: 4. Germline V gene sequence: CDR1 SGHRS, CDR2 YFSETQ. This CDR3 has 14 residues. CDR3 loop: CASSELAAYNEQFF. CDR3 bases: TGCGCCAGCAGCGAACTAGCGGCGTACAATGAGCAGTTCTTC.

The table lists this clonotype with many counts. This sequence joins TRBV29-1 and TRBJ2-5; tentatively, D is TRBD2 (6 bases). Trimming stripped 0 bases from V and 1 base from J, with 18 bases between. Germline V lookup: CDR1 SQVTM, CDR2 ANQGSEA. This CDR3 spans 17 amino acids. DNA for the CDR3: TGCAGCGTTGAAGATCGGGGGTGGGGCACACCCCAAGAGACCCAGTACTTC. This translates into CSVEDRGWGTPQETQYF. The variable domain in full, with the rest retrieved from reference TRBV29-1 and TRBJ2-5, is SAVISQKPSRDICQRGTSLTIQCQVDSQVTMMFWYRQQPGQSLTLIATANQGSEATYESGFVIDKFPISRPNLTFSTLTVSNMSPEDSSIYLCSVEDRGWGTPQETQYFGPGTRLLVL.

This clonotype was seen ten or more times. This chain uses TRBV7-7 with TRBJ2-5; no firm D call. V was trimmed by 5 bases and J by 2 bases, leaving 15 bases between them. The germline CDR1 and CDR2 sequences are SSHAT and FNYEAQ (reference sequence). The CDR3 loop spans 15 amino acids. DNA for the CDR3: TGTGCCAGCAGCGTTAGTACGGCGAGACAAGAGACCCAGTACTTC. It translates to CASSVSTARQETQYF.

This clonotype occurred a few times. The rearrangement joins TRBV12-3 or TRBV12-4 to TRBJ1-3; D uncertain. The V and J ends lost 6 bases and 5 bases respectively, with 17 bases between them. The CDR3 length is 15 residues. CDR3 sequence reads: CASSPMAGSRNTIYF. In DNA form, the CDR3 reads TGTGCCAGCAGCCCCATGGCGGGTAGTCGAAACACCATATATTTT.

This clonotype was seen at least ten times. The chain has TRBV20-1 and TRBJ1-2, with TRBD1 identical over 9 bases. The trim removed 3 bases at V and 10 bases at J, leaving 9 bases unmatched. There are 13 residues in the CDR3. From germline, CDR1 is DFQATT and CDR2 SNEGSKA (reference sequence). The CDR3 region has the DNA TGCAGTGCTAGTCCCGACAGGGGGAGTTACTACACCTTC. It encodes CSASPDRGSYYTF.

On this clonotype: A much larger clone lies a single base off, so this may be a read error. The CDR3 is CASSAGQYNRPQHF. In nucleotides, the CDR3 is TGTGCCAGCAGCGCCGGACAGTACAATCGGCCCCAGCATTTT. The V call is TRBV12-3 or TRBV12-4, the J call TRBJ1-5; the D gene is possibly TRBD1 (6 bases). This CDR3 has 14 amino acids.

This clonotype was seen at least ten times. J is TRBJ2-7 and V is TRBV5-1; 9 positions agree with TRBD1. With 4 bases clipped from V and 1 base from J, the junction kept 3 bases outside the gene matches. Germline loops: CDR1 SGHRS, CDR2 YFSETQ. This CDR3 region has 14 residues. The CDR3 coding sequence is TGCGCCAGCAGCCCCGGGACAGGGTCCTACGAGCAGTACTTC. Protein product: CASSPGTGSYEQYF.

Many counts were recorded for this clonotype. The chain combines TRBV5-1 with TRBJ2-3, with 8 positions matching TRBD2. The germline CDR1 and CDR2 sequences are SGHRS and YFSETQ. The J segment lost 2 bases and the V segment lost 2 bases, leaving 4 bases of the junction unmatched. This CDR3 has 15 residues. The CDR3 protein is CASSLAGAYTDTQYF. The CDR3 coding sequence is TGCGCCAGCAGCTTAGCGGGGGCGTACACAGATACGCAGTATTTT.

This clonotype was counted many times. One junction end does not reproduce the germline sequence, and a read error may be involved. The chain carries TRBV7-7 and TRBJ2-3, with 10 bases lining up with TRBD1. Per the germline V gene, CDR1 is SSHAT and CDR2 is FNYEAQ (reference sequence). The CDR3 has 16 residues. This CDR3 is CASSAKDRGSADTQYF. CDR3 coding DNA: TGTGCTAGCAGCGCCAAGGACAGGGGGTCTGCAGATACGCAGTATTTT. The variable domain in full, completed from reference TRBV7-7 and TRBJ2-3, reads GAGVSQSPRYKVTKRGQDVTLRCDPISSHATLYWYQQALGQGPEFLTYFNYEAQPDKSGLPSDRFSAERPEGSISTLTIQRTEQRDSAMYRCASSAKDRGSADTQYFGPGTRLTVL.

This clonotype appeared many times. The chain recombines TRBV10-3 with TRBJ1-2; 11 bases are a match to TRBD1. The V gene's germline CDR1 is ENHRY and CDR2 SYGVKD. The length of the CDR3 is 16 residues. After removal of 2 bases from V and 5 bases from J, the junction contained 7 bases not matched to a gene. The CDR3 is CAISEPGQGARYGYTF. CDR3 in DNA: TGTGCCATCAGTGAGCCAGGACAGGGGGCGCGATATGGCTACACCTTC.

This clonotype was detected ten times or more. This rearrangement joins TRBV5-1 to TRBJ2-7; D remains ambiguous. The CDR3 is 16 amino acids. The germline V gene encodes CDR1 SGHRS and CDR2 YFSETQ. The V end lost 4 bases, the J end lost 0 bases, and 17 bases lay between the germline ends. The CDR3 sequence is CASSPAPTDTSYEQYF. DNA for the CDR3: TGCGCCAGCAGCCCCGCACCGACGGATACCTCCTACGAGCAGTACTTC.

This clonotype was found many times. The rearrangement joins TRBV20-1 to TRBJ1-3; TRBD1 is a possible D gene (6 bases). Germline V CDR1 and CDR2: DFQATT, SNEGSKA (reference sequence). V shed 3 bases and J shed 6 bases, with 24 bases lying between them. The CDR3 is made up of 17 amino acids. The CDR3 is CSARANSLTGLLNTIYF. In DNA form, the CDR3 reads TGCAGTGCTAGGGCCAACTCCCTAACAGGGCTTTTAAACACCATATATTTT.

The J gene is TRBJ2-6, the V gene TRBV3-1; D remains unclear. Germline-derived CDR1 and CDR2 are LGHDT and YNNKEL (reference sequence). This CDR3 spans 16 amino acids. Between the trimmed V and J ends, which lost 1 base and 4 bases, there was a span of 11 bases. CDR3 sequence reads: CASSQVMGFGANVLTF. The DNA for the CDR3 is TGTGCCAGCAGCCAAGTCATGGGATTCGGGGCCAACGTCCTGACTTTC.